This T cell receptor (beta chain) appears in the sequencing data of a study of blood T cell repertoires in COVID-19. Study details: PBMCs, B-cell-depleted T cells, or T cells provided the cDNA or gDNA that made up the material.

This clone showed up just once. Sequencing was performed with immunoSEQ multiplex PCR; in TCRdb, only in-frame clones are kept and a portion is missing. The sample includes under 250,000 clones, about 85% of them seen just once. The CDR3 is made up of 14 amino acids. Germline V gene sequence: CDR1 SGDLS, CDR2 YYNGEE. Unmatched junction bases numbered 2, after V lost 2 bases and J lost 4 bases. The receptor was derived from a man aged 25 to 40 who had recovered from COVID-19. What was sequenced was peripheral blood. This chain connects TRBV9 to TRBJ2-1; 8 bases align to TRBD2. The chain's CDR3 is CASSVGTSYNEQFF. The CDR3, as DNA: TGTGCCAGCAGCGTCGGGACTAGTTACAATGAGCAGTTCTTC. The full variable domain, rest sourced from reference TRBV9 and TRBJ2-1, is DSGVTQTPKHLITATGQRVTLRCSPRSGDLSVYWYQQSLDQGLQFLIQYYNGEERAKGNILERFSAQQFPDLHSELNLSSLELGDSALYFCASSVGTSYNEQFFGPGTRLTVL.